This T cell receptor beta chain derives from a study of T cells in Graves' hyperthyroidism and ophthalmopathy. The length of the CDR3 is 15 residues. The germline CDR1 and CDR2 sequences are SGHDT and YYEEEE. V was cut by 0 bases and J by 3 bases, with 11 bases left in between. Hyperthyroidism was newly diagnosed in patients aged 18 to 65 (duration under 2 months). RNA transcripts were the template for amplifying TCR beta CDR3 regions. The HTBI primer set drove a first-round RT-PCR of the TCR CDR3. Each CDR3 protein gets one entry after TCRdb re-called the multiplex PCR reads with MiXCR. The table shows about 130,000 distinct CDR3 sequences, with approximately 20% occurring only once.

This TCR derives from a woman aged 45-65 years with Graves' hyperthyroidism that later progressed to Graves' ophthalmopathy. The sample comprised blood. V usage is TRBV5-6 and J usage is TRBJ2-3; D is unresolved. The CDR3 nucleotides are TGTGCCAGCAGCTTGGGGGGTATGGGGACAGATACGCAGTATTTT. Its translation: CASSLGGMGTDTQYF.